This TCR beta chain was obtained from a study of T cell repertoires in cytomegalovirus infection. Using its own MiXCR run on the reads, TCRdb lists one record per CDR3 protein. This sample has some 700,000 distinct CDR3 sequences, with 35% to 45% found just once. Germline assignment: CDR1 SGHTA and CDR2 FQGNSA. This CDR3 is 16 amino acids long. With V trimmed by 5 bases and J by 8 bases, 13 bases remained unmatched. The study, taken as a whole, reports: Pooled public TCR beta family frequency picked out CMV carriers with the relevant HLA.

This clonotype was seen a few times. As yet, its antigen is unknown. The clonotype comes from a human donor in good health (CMV status not recorded). Some clones in this sample may be carry-over from other donors' samples. J is TRBJ2-1 and V is TRBV7-2; 9 nucleotides line up with TRBD2. The sample taken for sequencing was PBMCs. The CDR3 sequence is CASSLDWRGGRDEQFF. CDR3 nucleotides: TGTGCCAGCAGCCTCGACTGGCGGGGGGGCCGGGATGAGCAGTTCTTC.